These T cell receptor beta chains were read from a single sample in a study of siplizumab effects on memory and regulatory T cells. Measured with immunoSEQ multiplex PCR; TCRdb has only the in-frame clones, and not every one. The table includes about 56,000 clones, just over 95% detected once. Sample: naive CD8+ T cells sorted from blood. These receptors all come from a human donor in good health. The CDR3 runs from the conserved cysteine through the conserved F or W. The D gene is left open where the match is weak. Clone size appears in some rows only: once, few, many, or a class for an expanded clone.

NA	TRBV6-6	NA	13	TRBJ2-3	CASSPLLTDTQYF	TGTGCCAGCAGTCCCCTTCTCACAGATACGCAGTATTTT
NA	TRBV30	NA	15	TRBJ1-1	CAWSVSGVLRTEAFF	TGTGCCTGGAGTGTATCCGGGGTATTGAGGACTGAAGCTTTCTTT
NA	TRBV7-9	NA	12	TRBJ2-7	CASSLYSYEQYF	TGTGCCAGCAGCCTATACTCCTACGAGCAGTACTTC
NA	TRBV7-8	NA	14	TRBJ1-4	CASSLSQGGEKLFF	TGTGCCAGCAGCTTAAGTCAGGGTGGGGAAAAACTGTTTTTT
once	TRBV30	NA	12	TRBJ1-1	CAWSIGGTEAFF	TGTGCCTGGAGTATTGGGGGCACTGAAGCTTTCTTT
NA	TRBV5-1	TRBD2	12	TRBJ2-7	CASSSAGGPQYF	TGCGCCAGCAGCTCAGCGGGAGGGCCTCAGTACTTC
once	TRBV10-2	NA	13	TRBJ2-1	CASSEGGGIEQFF	TGCGCCAGCAGTGAAGGTGGCGGGATAGAGCAGTTCTTC
NA	TRBV27	NA	12	TRBJ2-1	CASSITGFEQFF	TGTGCCAGCAGCATCACAGGTTTCGAGCAGTTCTTC
NA	TRBV6-5	NA	12	TRBJ2-2	CASTSNTGELFF	TGTGCCAGCACCTCTAACACCGGGGAGCTGTTTTTT
NA	TRBV2	NA	15	TRBJ1-2	CASSEMQGLHGGYTF	TGTGCCAGCAGTGAGATGCAGGGCCTCCATGGGGGCTACACCTTC
NA	TRBV2	NA	11	TRBJ1-1	CASIMNTEAFF	TGTGCCAGCATCATGAACACTGAAGCTTTCTTT
NA	TRBV4-3	NA	16	TRBJ1-3	CASSQGAILSGNTIYF	TGCGCCAGCAGCCAAGGCGCTATCCTCTCTGGAAACACCATATATTTT
NA	TRBV6-1	TRBD1	18	TRBJ2-6	CASSEPRQGAAGANVLTF	TGTGCCAGCAGTGAACCCCGGCAGGGGGCTGCTGGGGCCAACGTCCTGACTTTC
NA	TRBV9	TRBD2	17	TRBJ2-1	CASSPPRAGGPNNEQFF	TGTGCCAGCAGCCCCCCTCGAGCGGGAGGGCCGAACAATGAGCAGTTCTTC
NA	TRBV10-3	NA	13	TRBJ1-1	CAIQQGVNTEAFF	TGTGCCATCCAACAGGGTGTCAACACTGAAGCTTTCTTT
NA	TRBV19	NA	18	TRBJ2-3	CASSKKRQAPPSTDTQYF	TGTGCCAGTAGTAAGAAGAGACAGGCCCCACCTAGCACAGATACGCAGTATTTT
NA	TRBV27	TRBD2	14	TRBJ2-1	CASREVAGVNEQFF	TGTGCCAGCAGGGAGGTAGCGGGAGTCAATGAGCAGTTCTTC
NA	TRBV29-1	NA	15	TRBJ1-2	CSVGPGQGQAYGYTF	TGCAGCGTTGGTCCGGGGCAGGGGCAGGCCTATGGCTACACCTTC
NA	TRBV6-1	NA	13	TRBJ2-7	CASSNSVPYEQYF	TGTGCCAGCAGCAATAGCGTGCCTTACGAGCAGTACTTC
NA	TRBV28	NA	12	TRBJ1-3	CASTSDENTIYF	TGTGCCAGCACCTCGGACGAAAACACCATATATTTT
NA	TRBV5-1	NA	14	TRBJ2-2	CASSLEGYTGELFF	TGCGCCAGCAGCTTGGAGGGGTACACCGGGGAGCTGTTTTTT
NA	TRBV11-3	TRBD2	18	TRBJ2-5	CASSLDPTNGRMQETQYF	TGTGCCAGCAGCTTAGACCCTACAAACGGGAGGATGCAAGAGACCCAGTACTTC
NA	TRBV7-9	NA	13	TRBJ1-1	CASSYGQNTEAFF	TGTGCCAGCAGCTATGGACAGAACACTGAAGCTTTCTTT
NA	TRBV10-3	TRBD1	15	TRBJ2-7	CAISGSPDRAYEQYF	TGTGCCATCAGTGGGAGCCCGGACAGGGCGTACGAGCAGTACTTC
NA	TRBV5-8	NA	13	TRBJ2-1	CASSLGLYNEQFF	TGTGCCAGCAGCTTGGGACTTTACAATGAGCAGTTCTTC
NA	TRBV14	TRBD1	15	TRBJ2-5	CASSPGQFLQETQYF	TGTGCCAGCAGCCCGGGACAGTTCCTTCAAGAGACCCAGTACTTC
NA	TRBV27	TRBD2	15	TRBJ2-7	CATREGQIASYEQYF	TGTGCCACCCGGGAGGGGCAGATAGCTTCCTACGAGCAGTACTTC
NA	TRBV4-3	NA	15	TRBJ2-1	CASSQGNPGVDEQFF	TGCGCCAGCAGCCAAGGGAATCCAGGGGTGGATGAGCAGTTCTTC
once	TRBV30	TRBD1	11	TRBJ2-7	CAWTGGYEQYF	TGTGCCTGGACAGGGGGCTACGAGCAGTACTTC
NA	TRBV27	TRBD2	15	TRBJ2-2	CASTWTSGDTGELFF	TGTGCCAGCACCTGGACTAGCGGGGACACCGGGGAGCTGTTTTTT
NA	TRBV25-1	NA	15	TRBJ1-4	CASSESTGFNEKLFF	TGTGCCAGCAGTGAAAGCACAGGGTTTAATGAAAAACTGTTTTTT
NA	TRBV6-6	NA	13	TRBJ1-1	CASRTGGFTEAFF	TGTGCCAGCAGAACGGGGGGGTTCACTGAAGCTTTCTTT
NA	TRBV7-8	NA	14	TRBJ2-3	CASSLRQGVDTQYF	TGTGCCAGCAGCTTACGACAAGGGGTAGATACGCAGTATTTT
NA	TRBV9	TRBD1	16	TRBJ1-2	CASSVAQGQGASGYTF	TGTGCCAGCAGCGTAGCGCAGGGACAGGGGGCGTCTGGCTACACCTTC
once	TRBV19	NA	13	TRBJ1-2	CASSIQTNYGYTF	TGTGCCAGTAGTATTCAGACTAACTATGGCTACACCTTC
NA	TRBV9	TRBD2	14	TRBJ2-3	CASGGGRVVDTQYF	TGTGCCAGCGGGGGCGGGAGGGTAGTAGATACGCAGTATTTT
once	TRBV7-9	NA	15	TRBJ2-3	CASSFLGGPEDTQYF	TGTGCCAGCAGCTTCCTTGGGGGGCCGGAAGATACGCAGTATTTT
NA	TRBV7-3	TRBD1	15	TRBJ2-7	CASSLGQGGTYEQYF	TGTGCCAGCAGCTTAGGACAGGGGGGTACCTACGAGCAGTACTTC
NA	TRBV12-5	TRBD2	14	TRBJ2-7	CASGLSGSSYEQYF	TGTGCTAGTGGTTTGAGCGGGAGTAGCTACGAGCAGTACTTC
NA	TRBV4-2	NA	14	TRBJ1-1	CASSQLTGLDEAFF	TGTGCCAGCAGCCAACTGACAGGACTGGATGAAGCTTTCTTT
NA	TRBV5-6	TRBD1	16	TRBJ2-2	CASSPWLDRGVWELFF	TGTGCCAGCAGCCCCTGGTTGGACAGGGGGGTGTGGGAGCTGTTTTTT
NA	TRBV7-9	NA	12	TRBJ2-1	CASSLRTDEQFF	TGTGCCAGCAGCTTAAGGACAGACGAGCAGTTCTTC
NA	TRBV7-9	TRBD2	18	TRBJ2-1	CASRQLAGGATTLDEQFF	TGTGCCAGCAGACAACTAGCGGGAGGGGCAACTACACTCGATGAGCAGTTCTTC
NA	TRBV7-9	NA	14	TRBJ1-1	CASSLVWKAAEAFF	TGTGCCAGCAGCTTAGTGTGGAAGGCGGCTGAAGCTTTCTTT
NA	TRBV5-1	NA	16	TRBJ1-6	CASSYRDKIGNSPLHF	TGCGCCAGCAGCTACCGGGACAAAATCGGTAATTCACCCCTCCACTTT
NA	TRBV5-5	NA	13	TRBJ2-7	CASSHRDSYEQYF	TGTGCCAGCAGCCACAGGGACTCCTACGAGCAGTACTTC
NA	TRBV28	TRBD1	15	TRBJ2-5	CASTRDRVGGETQYF	TGTGCCAGCACCCGGGACAGGGTGGGGGGAGAGACCCAGTACTTC
NA	TRBV6-1	NA	15	TRBJ1-3	CASRSGRSSGNTIYF	TGTGCCAGCAGATCAGGGCGAAGCTCTGGAAACACCATATATTTT
NA	TRBV9	NA	15	TRBJ1-1	CASSLDPRGNTEAFF	TGTGCCAGCAGCCTGGACCCCAGGGGTAACACTGAAGCTTTCTTT
NA	TRBV4-1	TRBD2	17	TRBJ2-7	CASSQDMKTSGAYEQYF	TGCGCCAGCAGCCAAGATATGAAGACTAGCGGGGCTTACGAGCAGTACTTC
NA	TRBV13	NA	13	TRBJ2-3	CASSLTPGGEQYF	TGTGCCAGCAGCTTGACCCCAGGTGGGGAGCAGTATTTT
NA	TRBV14	NA	13	TRBJ2-7	CASSLGPAYEQYF	TGTGCCAGCAGCCTCGGGCCCGCCTACGAGCAGTACTTC
NA	TRBV12-5	TRBD1	14	TRBJ1-4	CASGPTGINEKLFF	TGTGCTAGTGGTCCGACAGGGATTAATGAAAAACTGTTTTTT
once	TRBV4-1	NA	15	TRBJ1-1	CASSQDRAGNTEAFF	TGCGCCAGCAGCCAAGATCGGGCGGGGAACACTGAAGCTTTCTTT
NA	TRBV19	NA	14	TRBJ2-1	CASSIPSAYNEQFF	TGTGCCAGTAGTATACCTAGCGCATACAATGAGCAGTTCTTC
once	TRBV5-4	NA	14	TRBJ2-5	CASSIRGVGETQYF	TGTGCCAGCAGTATTAGGGGTGTAGGAGAGACCCAGTACTTC
NA	TRBV27	NA	15	TRBJ2-5	CASSLAGTRQETQYF	TGTGCCAGCAGTTTAGCCGGGACGAGACAAGAGACCCAGTACTTC
NA	TRBV19	TRBD2	18	TRBJ2-1	CASSIGLAGGPKGNEQFF	TGTGCCAGTAGTATAGGCTTAGCGGGAGGGCCAAAGGGGAATGAGCAGTTCTTC
NA	TRBV5-4	NA	13	TRBJ2-5	CASSLLSRETQYF	TGTGCCAGCAGCTTGTTGTCCCGGGAGACCCAGTACTTC
NA	TRBV12-5	NA	12	TRBJ2-1	CASGLGSNEQFF	TGTGCTAGTGGTTTGGGTTCCAATGAGCAGTTCTTC